A selection of T cell receptor beta chains follows, all from one sample in a study of control samples from healthy donors and cancer patients. Clones were read by immunoSEQ multiplex PCR, and TCRdb kept only the in-frame ones, dropping some. The data show about 120,000 clones, 80% to 95% seen once. The specimen sequenced was blood. The receptors stem from a middle-aged man in good health. CDR3s include the opening cysteine and the closing phenylalanine or tryptophan. D genes are given only for firm matches. Clone sizes are given selectively: once, few, many, or a class where the clone is expanded.

J gene: TRBJ2-2; V gene: TRBV2; D gene: -; clone size: -; CDR3 protein: CASSERGTGELFF; CDR3 DNA: TGTGCCAGCAGTGAAAGAGGGACCGGGGAGCTGTTTTTT
J gene: TRBJ2-1; V gene: TRBV5-1; D gene: -; clone size: -; CDR3 protein: CASSPGLTPYNEQFF; CDR3 DNA: TGCGCCAGCAGCCCGGGACTTACACCATACAATGAGCAGTTCTTC
J gene: TRBJ2-7; V gene: TRBV10-1; D gene: -; clone size: few; CDR3 protein: CASSDPKDEQYF; CDR3 DNA: TGCGCCAGCAGTGACCCAAAGGACGAGCAGTACTTC
J gene: TRBJ2-7; V gene: TRBV2; D gene: TRBD2; clone size: -; CDR3 protein: CASSDPGGAGEQYF; CDR3 DNA: TGTGCCAGCAGTGACCCGGGGGGGGCGGGCGAGCAGTACTTC
J gene: TRBJ2-3; V gene: TRBV30; D gene: -; clone size: -; CDR3 protein: CAWSVKVGTTQYF; CDR3 DNA: TGTGCCTGGAGTGTAAAGGTCGGAACAACGCAGTATTTT
J gene: TRBJ2-5; V gene: TRBV3-1/TRBV3-2; D gene: -; clone size: once; CDR3 protein: CASSQESGLGVRETQYF; CDR3 DNA: TGTGCCAGCAGCCAAGAAAGTGGGCTAGGGGTCCGAGAGACCCAGTACTTC
J gene: TRBJ2-7; V gene: TRBV7-8; D gene: TRBD1; clone size: -; CDR3 protein: CASSPRTGYSGEQYF; CDR3 DNA: TGTGCCAGCAGCCCGAGGACAGGGTACTCGGGCGAGCAGTACTTC
J gene: TRBJ1-5; V gene: TRBV19; D gene: -; clone size: -; CDR3 protein: CASSPRGAFMSSGHF; CDR3 DNA: TGTGCCAGTAGCCCCCGGGGGGCCTTTATGTCATCTGGGCATTTT
J gene: TRBJ2-7; V gene: TRBV13; D gene: -; clone size: few; CDR3 protein: CASSLEGGSYEQYF; CDR3 DNA: TGTGCCAGCAGCCTAGAGGGGGGATCCTACGAGCAGTACTTC
J gene: TRBJ1-1; V gene: TRBV28; D gene: TRBD1; clone size: -; CDR3 protein: CASSSDRGRDTEAFF; CDR3 DNA: TGTGCCAGCAGTTCGGACAGGGGGCGAGACACTGAAGCTTTCTTT
J gene: TRBJ1-5; V gene: TRBV6-5; D gene: -; clone size: -; CDR3 protein: CASRHQYSNQPQHF; CDR3 DNA: TGTGCCAGCAGACATCAGTATAGCAATCAGCCCCAGCATTTT
J gene: TRBJ2-7; V gene: TRBV30; D gene: TRBD2; clone size: -; CDR3 protein: CAVGGSEQYF; CDR3 DNA: TGTGCCGTGGGGGGGAGCGAGCAGTACTTC
J gene: TRBJ2-2; V gene: TRBV11-2; D gene: -; clone size: -; CDR3 protein: CASRSGLAYTGELFF; CDR3 DNA: TGTGCCAGCAGGTCTGGGCTGGCATACACCGGGGAGCTGTTTTTT
J gene: TRBJ2-1; V gene: TRBV5-4; D gene: -; clone size: once; CDR3 protein: CASSGGTDYNEQFF; CDR3 DNA: TGTGCCAGCAGCGGGGGGACAGACTACAATGAGCAGTTCTTC
J gene: TRBJ2-2; V gene: TRBV2; D gene: -; clone size: -; CDR3 protein: CASRKAGSNTGELFF; CDR3 DNA: TGTGCCAGCAGGAAGGCCGGGAGCAACACCGGGGAGCTGTTTTTT
J gene: TRBJ1-5; V gene: TRBV12-3/TRBV12-4; D gene: -; clone size: -; CDR3 protein: CASSGNRAGAQHF; CDR3 DNA: TGTGCCAGCAGCGGGAACAGGGCCGGGGCCCAGCATTTT
J gene: TRBJ2-7; V gene: TRBV7-9; D gene: -; clone size: -; CDR3 protein: CASSPGGVLPTYEQYF; CDR3 DNA: TGTGCCAGCAGCCCAGGGGGGGTACTACCTACCTACGAGCAGTACTTC
J gene: TRBJ2-2; V gene: TRBV7-2; D gene: TRBD2; clone size: -; CDR3 protein: CASSPGLAGVTGELFF; CDR3 DNA: TGTGCCAGCAGCCCCGGACTAGCGGGGGTCACCGGGGAGCTGTTTTTT
J gene: TRBJ1-1; V gene: TRBV7-3; D gene: -; clone size: -; CDR3 protein: CASLTVVGTEAFF; CDR3 DNA: TGTGCCAGCCTGACCGTAGTGGGGACTGAAGCTTTCTTT
J gene: TRBJ2-2; V gene: TRBV19; D gene: TRBD1; clone size: once; CDR3 protein: CASVRTGGVTGELFF; CDR3 DNA: TGTGCCAGTGTGAGGACAGGGGGCGTAACCGGGGAGCTGTTTTTT
J gene: TRBJ2-6; V gene: TRBV7-9; D gene: -; clone size: -; CDR3 protein: CASSHDPPGANVLTF; CDR3 DNA: TGTGCCAGCAGCCACGACCCACCTGGGGCCAACGTCCTGACTTTC
J gene: TRBJ2-5; V gene: TRBV10-3; D gene: -; clone size: -; CDR3 protein: CAISESGRQETQYF; CDR3 DNA: TGTGCCATCAGTGAGTCCGGTCGCCAAGAGACCCAGTACTTC
J gene: TRBJ2-7; V gene: TRBV19; D gene: -; clone size: once; CDR3 protein: CASSPGLFPYEQYF; CDR3 DNA: TGTGCCAGTAGCCCAGGACTTTTTCCCTACGAGCAGTACTTC
J gene: TRBJ2-3; V gene: TRBV5-1; D gene: TRBD1; clone size: -; CDR3 protein: CASSGQAGIPDTQYF; CDR3 DNA: TGCGCCAGCAGCGGACAGGCGGGTATCCCAGATACGCAGTATTTT
J gene: TRBJ2-2; V gene: TRBV6-5; D gene: -; clone size: -; CDR3 protein: CASSHRRPNTGELFF; CDR3 DNA: TGTGCCAGCAGTCACCGGCGCCCAAACACCGGGGAGCTGTTTTTT
J gene: TRBJ1-4; V gene: TRBV7-9; D gene: TRBD1; clone size: few; CDR3 protein: CASSSQTGGEKLFF; CDR3 DNA: TGTGCCAGCAGCTCTCAGACAGGGGGTGAAAAACTGTTTTTT
J gene: TRBJ1-1; V gene: TRBV12-3/TRBV12-4; D gene: -; clone size: -; CDR3 protein: CASRPAGRTEAFF; CDR3 DNA: TGTGCCAGCAGGCCGGCGGGGCGCACTGAAGCTTTCTTT
J gene: TRBJ1-4; V gene: TRBV5-6; D gene: TRBD1; clone size: -; CDR3 protein: CASSSIQGRANEKLFF; CDR3 DNA: TGTGCCAGCAGCTCTATACAGGGGAGGGCTAATGAAAAACTGTTTTTT
J gene: TRBJ1-2; V gene: TRBV6-6; D gene: TRBD1; clone size: -; CDR3 protein: CASRETGTAYGYTF; CDR3 DNA: TGTGCCAGCAGGGAAACCGGGACAGCCTATGGCTACACCTTC
J gene: TRBJ1-1; V gene: TRBV5-6; D gene: -; clone size: once; CDR3 protein: CASSFGGYMNTEAFF; CDR3 DNA: TGTGCCAGCAGCTTCGGAGGGTACATGAACACTGAAGCTTTCTTT
J gene: TRBJ2-1; V gene: TRBV6-1; D gene: TRBD2; clone size: -; CDR3 protein: CASSEVAGGLNEQFF; CDR3 DNA: TGTGCCAGCAGTGAAGTTGCGGGGGGGCTTAATGAGCAGTTCTTC
J gene: TRBJ1-4; V gene: TRBV15; D gene: TRBD1; clone size: -; CDR3 protein: CATSGGDRSLVELFF; CDR3 DNA: TGTGCCACCAGCGGAGGGGACAGGAGCCTAGTGGAACTGTTTTTT
J gene: TRBJ2-7; V gene: TRBV9; D gene: -; clone size: -; CDR3 protein: CASSVDSASYEQYF; CDR3 DNA: TGTGCCAGCAGCGTAGACAGTGCCTCCTACGAGCAGTACTTC
J gene: TRBJ1-2; V gene: TRBV30; D gene: -; clone size: -; CDR3 protein: CAWNTNYGYTF; CDR3 DNA: TGTGCCTGGAACACCAACTATGGCTACACCTTC
J gene: TRBJ1-1; V gene: TRBV5-8; D gene: -; clone size: -; CDR3 protein: CASSLGGNTEAFF; CDR3 DNA: TGTGCCAGCAGCTTGGGGGGGAACACTGAAGCTTTCTTT
J gene: TRBJ2-5; V gene: TRBV2; D gene: TRBD2; clone size: once; CDR3 protein: CASRQGGRRETQYF; CDR3 DNA: TGTGCCAGCAGGCAGGGAGGGCGAAGGGAGACCCAGTACTTC
J gene: TRBJ2-1; V gene: TRBV19; D gene: TRBD2; clone size: -; CDR3 protein: CASSALAGGPTEQFF; CDR3 DNA: TGTGCCAGTAGCGCACTAGCGGGGGGGCCGACTGAGCAGTTCTTC
J gene: TRBJ1-5; V gene: TRBV6-1; D gene: TRBD1; clone size: -; CDR3 protein: CASSGTGGGNSNQPQHF; CDR3 DNA: TGTGCCAGCAGTGGGACAGGGGGGGGGAATAGCAATCAGCCCCAGCATTTT
J gene: TRBJ2-3; V gene: TRBV11-1; D gene: TRBD1; clone size: -; CDR3 protein: CASSTWTGGDDTQYF; CDR3 DNA: TGTGCCAGCAGCACTTGGACAGGGGGCGACGATACGCAGTATTTT
J gene: TRBJ2-7; V gene: TRBV3-1/TRBV3-2; D gene: -; clone size: once; CDR3 protein: CASSQAPGSRYEQYF; CDR3 DNA: TGTGCCAGCAGCCAAGCTCCGGGTTCCCGCTACGAGCAGTACTTC
J gene: TRBJ2-7; V gene: TRBV2; D gene: -; clone size: -; CDR3 protein: CASSELTARDEQYF; CDR3 DNA: TGTGCCAGCAGTGAGTTGACGGCGAGGGACGAGCAGTACTTC
J gene: TRBJ1-2; V gene: TRBV5-4; D gene: TRBD1; clone size: -; CDR3 protein: CASSRDRSGYTF; CDR3 DNA: TGTGCCAGCAGTCGGGACAGATCCGGCTACACCTTC
J gene: TRBJ2-2; V gene: TRBV7-9; D gene: -; clone size: -; CDR3 protein: CASSLGRGSGELFF; CDR3 DNA: TGTGCCAGCAGCTTAGGTCGGGGCTCCGGGGAGCTGTTTTTT
J gene: TRBJ2-1; V gene: TRBV11-2; D gene: TRBD2; clone size: -; CDR3 protein: CASSLEAGGFSEQFF; CDR3 DNA: TGTGCCAGCAGCTTAGAAGCGGGGGGGTTCAGTGAGCAGTTCTTC
J gene: TRBJ1-1; V gene: TRBV5-4; D gene: -; clone size: -; CDR3 protein: CASSLGGFTHTEAFF; CDR3 DNA: TGTGCCAGCAGCCTTGGGGGATTCACCCACACTGAAGCTTTCTTT
J gene: TRBJ2-5; V gene: TRBV7-8; D gene: TRBD2; clone size: once; CDR3 protein: CASSQRGSGGALETQYF; CDR3 DNA: TGTGCCAGCAGCCAGAGGGGTAGCGGGGGGGCCTTAGAGACCCAGTACTTC
J gene: TRBJ2-5; V gene: TRBV7-9; D gene: TRBD2; clone size: once; CDR3 protein: CASSAPGLRGGPETQYF; CDR3 DNA: TGTGCCAGCAGCGCCCCGGGCCTGCGGGGGGGCCCAGAGACCCAGTACTTC
J gene: TRBJ1-2; V gene: TRBV27; D gene: -; clone size: few; CDR3 protein: CASSFRGYTF; CDR3 DNA: TGTGCCAGCAGTTTCAGGGGCTACACCTTC
J gene: TRBJ2-7; V gene: TRBV5-5; D gene: -; clone size: -; CDR3 protein: CASSGQTYEQYF; CDR3 DNA: TGTGCCAGCAGCGGACAGACCTACGAGCAGTACTTC
J gene: TRBJ1-1; V gene: TRBV19; D gene: TRBD1; clone size: -; CDR3 protein: CASSTIRDRVEAFF; CDR3 DNA: TGTGCCAGTAGTACGATCCGGGACAGGGTTGAAGCTTTCTTT
J gene: TRBJ1-1; V gene: TRBV18; D gene: -; clone size: -; CDR3 protein: CASSPVSRGDHEAFF; CDR3 DNA: TGTGCCAGCTCACCAGTGTCTAGAGGGGACCATGAAGCTTTCTTT
J gene: TRBJ1-2; V gene: TRBV6-4; D gene: -; clone size: once; CDR3 protein: CASSDSIPGNYGYTF; CDR3 DNA: TGTGCCAGCAGTGACTCGATCCCAGGAAACTATGGCTACACCTTC
J gene: TRBJ2-7; V gene: TRBV6-5; D gene: -; clone size: -; CDR3 protein: CASTTRGAYEQYF; CDR3 DNA: TGTGCCAGCACAACCCGCGGAGCCTACGAGCAGTACTTC